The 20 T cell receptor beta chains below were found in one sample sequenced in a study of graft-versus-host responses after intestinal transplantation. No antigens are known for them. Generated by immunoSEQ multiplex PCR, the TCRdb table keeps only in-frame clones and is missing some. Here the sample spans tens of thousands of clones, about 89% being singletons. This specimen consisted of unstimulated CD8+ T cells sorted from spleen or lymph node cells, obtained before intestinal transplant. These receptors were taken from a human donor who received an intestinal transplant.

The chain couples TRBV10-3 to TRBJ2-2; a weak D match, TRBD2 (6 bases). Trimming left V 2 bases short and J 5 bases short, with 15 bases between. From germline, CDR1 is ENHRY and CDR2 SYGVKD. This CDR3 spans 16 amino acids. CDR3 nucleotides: TGTGCCATCAGTGAGATGATAGCGGCCGGGACCGGGGAGCTGTTTTTT. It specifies CAISEMIAAGTGELFF.

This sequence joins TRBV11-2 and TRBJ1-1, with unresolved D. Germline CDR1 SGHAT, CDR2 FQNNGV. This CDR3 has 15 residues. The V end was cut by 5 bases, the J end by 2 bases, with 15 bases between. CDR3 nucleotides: TGTGCCAGCAGCCCGAATAGGCAGGCTAACACTGAAGCTTTCTTT. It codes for CASSPNRQANTEAFF.

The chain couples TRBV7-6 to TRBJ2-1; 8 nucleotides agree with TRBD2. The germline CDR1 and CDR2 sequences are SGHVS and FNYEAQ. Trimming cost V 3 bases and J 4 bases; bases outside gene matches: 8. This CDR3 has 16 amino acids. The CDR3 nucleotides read TGTGCCAGCAGCTTTTTCCCGGGACTAGTATACAATGAGCAGTTCTTC. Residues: CASSFFPGLVYNEQFF.

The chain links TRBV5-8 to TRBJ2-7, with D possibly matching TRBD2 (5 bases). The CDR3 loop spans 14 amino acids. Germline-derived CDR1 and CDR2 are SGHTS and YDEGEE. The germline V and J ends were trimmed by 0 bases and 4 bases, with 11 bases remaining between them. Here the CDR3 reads CASSLGGFAYEQYF. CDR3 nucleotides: TGTGCCAGCAGCTTGGGAGGGTTCGCTTACGAGCAGTACTTC. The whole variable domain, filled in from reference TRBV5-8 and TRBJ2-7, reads EAGVTQSPTHLIKTRGQQATLRCSPISGHTSVYWYQQALGLGLQFLLWYDEGEERNRGNFPPRFSGRQFPNYSSELNVNALELEDSALYLCASSLGGFAYEQYFGPGTRLTVT.

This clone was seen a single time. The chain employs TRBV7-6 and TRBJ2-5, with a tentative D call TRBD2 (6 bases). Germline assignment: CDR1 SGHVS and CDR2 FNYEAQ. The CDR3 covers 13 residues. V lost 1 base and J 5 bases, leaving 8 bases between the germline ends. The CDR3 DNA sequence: TGTGCCAGCAGCTTAGGCCGGGGGGAGACCCAGTACTTC. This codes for CASSLGRGETQYF.

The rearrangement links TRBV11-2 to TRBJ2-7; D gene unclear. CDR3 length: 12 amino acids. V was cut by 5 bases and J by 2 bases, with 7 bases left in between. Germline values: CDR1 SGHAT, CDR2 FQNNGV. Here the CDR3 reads CASSLLPYEQYF. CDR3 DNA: TGTGCCAGCAGCCTCCTCCCCTACGAGCAGTACTTC.

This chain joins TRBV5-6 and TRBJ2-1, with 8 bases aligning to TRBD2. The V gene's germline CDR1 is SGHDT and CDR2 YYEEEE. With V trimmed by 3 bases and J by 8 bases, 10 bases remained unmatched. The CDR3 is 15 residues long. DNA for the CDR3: TGTGCCAGCAGCTGGGGGGCCGGGAGGGCCGATGAGCAGTTCTTC. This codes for CASSWGAGRADEQFF.

CDR3 sequence reads: CASSLYHPGQGTYGYTF. For the CDR3, the DNA is TGTGCCAGCAGTTTATATCATCCAGGACAGGGGACCTATGGCTACACCTTC. The gene calls are TRBV28 and TRBJ1-2; 9 positions match TRBD1. This CDR3 spans 17 amino acids. Germline V CDR1 and CDR2: MDHEN, SYDVKM. J was trimmed by 4 bases and V by 1 base; bases with no gene match: 10.

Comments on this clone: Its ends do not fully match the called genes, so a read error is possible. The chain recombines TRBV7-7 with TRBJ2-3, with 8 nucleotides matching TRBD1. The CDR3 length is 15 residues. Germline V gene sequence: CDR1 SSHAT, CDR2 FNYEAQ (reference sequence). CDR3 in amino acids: CASSRGTGSRDTQYF. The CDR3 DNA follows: TGTGCTAGCAGCCGCGGGACAGGATCTCGGGATACGCAGTATTTT.

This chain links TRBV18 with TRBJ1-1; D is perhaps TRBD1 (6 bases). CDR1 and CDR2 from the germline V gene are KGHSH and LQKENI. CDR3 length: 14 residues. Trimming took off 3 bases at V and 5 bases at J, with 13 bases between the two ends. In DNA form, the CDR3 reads TGTGCCAGCTCACCGGGACAAGAAAAAACTGAAGCTTTCTTT. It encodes CASSPGQEKTEAFF.

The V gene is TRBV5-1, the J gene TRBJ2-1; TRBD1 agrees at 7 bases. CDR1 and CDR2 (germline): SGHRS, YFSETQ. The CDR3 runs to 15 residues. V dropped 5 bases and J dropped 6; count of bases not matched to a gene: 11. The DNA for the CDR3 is TGCGCCAGCAGACGGACTCCCGGGACAGCCAATGAGCAGTTCTTC. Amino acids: CASRRTPGTANEQFF.

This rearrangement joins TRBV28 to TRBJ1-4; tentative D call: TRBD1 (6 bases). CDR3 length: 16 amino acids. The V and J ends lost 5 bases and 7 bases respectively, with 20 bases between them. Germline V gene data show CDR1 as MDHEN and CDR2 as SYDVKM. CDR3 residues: CASSPPILGAREKLFF. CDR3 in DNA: TGTGCCAGCAGTCCCCCCATATTGGGGGCCCGTGAAAAACTGTTTTTT. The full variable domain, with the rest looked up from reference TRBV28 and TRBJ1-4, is DVKVTQSSRYLVKRTGEKVFLECVQDMDHENMFWYRQDPGLGLRLIYFSYDVKMKEKGDIPEGYSVSREKKERFSLILESASTNQTSMYLCASSPPILGAREKLFFGSGTQLSVL.

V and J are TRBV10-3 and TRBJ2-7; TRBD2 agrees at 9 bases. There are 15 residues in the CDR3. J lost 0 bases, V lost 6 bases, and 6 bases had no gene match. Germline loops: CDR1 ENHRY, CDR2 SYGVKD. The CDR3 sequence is CAISALAGVSYEQYF. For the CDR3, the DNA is TGTGCCATCAGCGCCTTAGCGGGAGTCTCCTACGAGCAGTACTTC.

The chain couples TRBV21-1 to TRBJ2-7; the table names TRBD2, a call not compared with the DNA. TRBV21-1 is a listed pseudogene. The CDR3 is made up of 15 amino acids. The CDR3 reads CASSIVSGSPYEQYF. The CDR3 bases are TGTGCCAGCAGCATTGTTTCGGGAAGTCCCTACGAGCAGTACTTC.

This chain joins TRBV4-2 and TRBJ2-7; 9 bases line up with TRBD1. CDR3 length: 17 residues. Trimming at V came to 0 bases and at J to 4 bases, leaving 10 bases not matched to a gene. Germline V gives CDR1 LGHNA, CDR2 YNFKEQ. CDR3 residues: CASSQDVGTGHIYEQYF. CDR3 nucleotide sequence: TGTGCCAGCAGCCAAGATGTAGGGACAGGGCATATTTACGAGCAGTACTTC.

The CDR3 reads CASSLAARGGHGTQYF. For the CDR3, the DNA is TGCGCCAGCAGCTTGGCCGCGAGGGGGGGGCACGGTACGCAGTATTTT. The J gene is TRBJ2-3, the V gene TRBV5-1, with D possibly being TRBD2 (7 bases). Germline V gene data show CDR1 as SGHRS and CDR2 as YFSETQ. This CDR3 comprises 16 residues. Trimming pared 0 bases from V and 8 bases from J, leaving 19 bases between.

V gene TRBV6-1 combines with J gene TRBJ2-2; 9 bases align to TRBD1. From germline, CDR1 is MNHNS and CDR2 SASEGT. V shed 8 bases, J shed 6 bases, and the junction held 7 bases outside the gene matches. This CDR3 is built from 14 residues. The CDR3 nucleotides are TGTGCCAGCTGGACAGGGGAAGGGTCCGGGGAGCTGTTTTTT. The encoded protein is CASWTGEGSGELFF.

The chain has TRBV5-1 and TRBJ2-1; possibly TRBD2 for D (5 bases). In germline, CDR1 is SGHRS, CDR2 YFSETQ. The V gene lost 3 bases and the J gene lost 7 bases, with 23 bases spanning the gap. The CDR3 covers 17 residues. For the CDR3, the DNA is TGCGCCAGCAGCTCCCCGATGAGAGCTACCCCGGGAAATGAGCAGTTCTTC. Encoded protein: CASSSPMRATPGNEQFF.

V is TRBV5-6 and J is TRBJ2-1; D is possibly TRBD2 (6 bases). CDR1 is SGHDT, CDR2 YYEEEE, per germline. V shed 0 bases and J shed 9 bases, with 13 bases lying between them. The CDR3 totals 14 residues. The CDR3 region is CASSLGVVGGEQFF. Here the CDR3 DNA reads TGTGCCAGCAGCTTGGGGGTGGTCGGGGGTGAGCAGTTCTTC.

The CDR3 loop is CATSMDRGYGYTF. DNA for the CDR3: TGTGCCACCAGCATGGACAGGGGCTATGGCTACACCTTC. V gene TRBV15 combines with J gene TRBJ1-2, with TRBD1 identical over 9 bases. CDR3 length equals 13 residues. The V and J ends lost 4 bases and 4 bases, in that order; junction bases with no gene match: 1. The V gene's germline CDR1 is LNHNV and CDR2 YYDKDF (reference sequence).